This paragraph reports one TCR beta chain. Its antigen is unidentified. Over chemoradiotherapy, repertoires were sampled more than once. The protocol was immunoSEQ multiplex PCR, while the TCRdb copy is restricted to in-frame clones and leaves out a portion. The sample consists of roughly 15,000 clones, approximately 84% of them appearing once. The CDR3 has 16 amino acids. Trimming cost V 1 base and J 6 bases, with 13 bases left between them. Germline V gene lookup returns CDR1 SGHTA and CDR2 FQGNSA. The sample originates from a study of chemoradiotherapy in HPV16-positive cancers. Study results and caveats: For HPV16-positive patients, expanding HPV-responsive T cells associated with longer recurrence-free survival. Candidate HPV-specific clones and E7-related TCR motifs grew in tumor during treatment. The functional HPV-specific definition rests on just a couple of HPV16-positive patients.

The TCR was taken from a human donor with HPV-associated anogenital cancer. This specimen was acquired from a patient who underwent chemoradiotherapy. The rearrangement uses TRBV7-2 and TRBJ1-6; D perhaps matches TRBD1 (6 bases). The DNA for the CDR3 is TGTGCCAGCAGCTTAGTGGTGGGGGCTTCTAATTCACCCCTCCACTTT. Protein: CASSLVVGASNSPLHF. Combining the CDR3 with reference TRBV7-2 and TRBJ1-6 gives the whole variable domain GAGVSQSPSNKVTEKGKDVELRCDPISGHTALYWYRQSLGQGLEFLIYFQGNSAPDKSGLPSDRFSAERTGGSVSTLTIQRTQQEDSAVYLCASSLVVGASNSPLHFGNGTRLTVT.